The source of this T cell receptor beta chain is a study of lymphopenia after photon versus proton radiotherapy. Using immunoSEQ multiplex PCR, the repertoire was profiled, and TCRdb retains in-frame clones only, with some absent. The sample has about 35,000 clones, about 94% seen once. Per germline, CDR1 LNHDA and CDR2 SQIVND (reference sequence). This CDR3 has 14 residues. With 3 bases removed from V and 2 bases from J, the gap between germline ends came to 10 bases. V gene TRBV19 combines with J gene TRBJ1-1; maybe TRBD1 (5 bases). The receptor comes from a man aged 55-75 years with cholangiocarcinoma. Sequenced material: peripheral blood, taken from a patient treated with photon-based radiotherapy. The CDR3, as DNA: TGTGCCAGTAGTATTCTCAGGGATAACACTGAAGCTTTCTTT. Translating gives CASSILRDNTEAFF.